Below are 7 T cell receptor beta chains sequenced from a single sample in a study of early T cells in non-severe SARS-CoV-2 infection. TCRdb called the 5' RACE reads again in MiXCR, with one record for every CDR3 protein. The sample shows approximately 97,000 distinct CDR3 sequences, 11% of them seen only once. Material: whole blood, obtained at baseline. The receptors were gathered from an adult who was a healthcare worker with PCR-confirmed SARS-CoV-2 infection or an uninfected control (not recorded which).

The J gene is TRBJ2-3, the V gene TRBV10-3; 7 bases fit TRBD1. From germline, CDR1 is ENHRY and CDR2 SYGVKD. V lost 6 bases, J lost 0 bases, and 6 bases stayed unmatched. CDR3 length equals 15 residues. CDR3 nucleotide sequence: TGTGCCATCAGGACAGGGATTGATAGCACAGATACGCAGTATTTT. Protein: CAIRTGIDSTDTQYF.

In its sample, this clonotype was seen many times. This chain connects TRBV19 to TRBJ2-3; 7 bases are shared with TRBD1. Trimming removed 6 bases from V and 2 bases from J; junction bases left unmatched: 8. The CDR3 length is 15 residues. Per the germline V gene, CDR1 is LNHDA and CDR2 is SQIVND (reference sequence). CDR3 sequence reads: CASRTRDSYTDTQYF. CDR3 bases: TGTGCCAGTAGAACCCGGGACAGCTACACAGATACGCAGTATTTT.

This clonotype was detected ten times or more. V gene TRBV27 combines with J gene TRBJ1-2; 8 bases line up with TRBD1. After removal of 6 bases from V and 4 bases from J, the junction contained 10 bases not matched to a gene. The germline gives CDR1 MNHEY, CDR2 SMNVEV (reference sequence). CDR3 length equals 15 residues. The CDR3 loop reads CASRRPGGQSYGYTF. CDR3 bases: TGTGCCAGCAGAAGGCCAGGGGGCCAAAGCTATGGCTACACCTTC.

The chain carries TRBV20-1 and TRBJ2-1, with D possibly TRBD2 on 5 matching bases. The CDR3 spans 14 residues. Germline V gives CDR1 DFQATT, CDR2 SNEGSKA (reference sequence). V dropped 8 bases and J dropped 5 bases, with 19 bases sitting between them. Here the CDR3 reads CSSNLGLANNEQFF. For the CDR3, the DNA is TGCAGTTCTAACCTAGGATTAGCGAACAATGAGCAGTTCTTC.

A few counts support this clonotype. This chain links TRBV11-2 with TRBJ2-3; TRBD2 agrees at 8 bases. V lost 2 bases, J lost 5 bases, and 3 bases stayed unmatched. This CDR3 contains 14 residues. The V gene's germline CDR1 is SGHAT and CDR2 FQNNGV. The CDR3 coding sequence is TGTGCCAGCAGCTTACAGCGGGAGCTAGATACGCAGTATTTT. Amino acid sequence: CASSLQRELDTQYF.

This clonotype appeared a few times. V usage is TRBV7-9 and J usage is TRBJ2-1, with 8 bases identical to TRBD2. The germline V gene encodes CDR1 SEHNR and CDR2 FQNEAQ (reference sequence). With 4 bases clipped from V and 12 bases from J, the junction kept 11 bases outside the gene matches. This CDR3 comprises 14 residues. CDR3 nucleotides: TGTGCCAGCAGCTCCCCGGATAGCGGGGATAGGCAGTTCTTC. The encoded protein is CASSSPDSGDRQFF. Full variable domain (rest looked up from reference TRBV7-9 and TRBJ2-1): DTGVSQNPRHKITKRGQNVTFRCDPISEHNRLYWYRQTLGQGPEFLTYFQNEAQLEKSRLLSDRFSAERPKGSFSTLEIQRTEQGDSAMYLCASSSPDSGDRQFFGPGTRLTVL.

This clonotype was counted only a few times. The gene calls are TRBV6-6 and TRBJ1-2, with 7 positions matching TRBD1. CDR1 and CDR2 from the germline V gene are MNHNY and SVGAGI (reference sequence). The CDR3 totals 14 residues. Trimming at V came to 6 bases and at J to 4 bases, leaving 8 bases not matched to a gene. The CDR3 sequence: CASRGDRAVYGYTF. The CDR3 bases are TGTGCCAGCAGGGGCGACAGGGCCGTCTATGGCTACACCTTC.